The entry below gives a single T cell receptor beta chain sequence along with its context. Its antigen is unidentified. TCRdb's table, derived via immunoSEQ multiplex PCR, lists solely in-frame clones and lacks some. The data contain about 130,000 clones, 85% to 90% of them singletons. The donors were members of the validation cohort comprising some 130 subjects, separate from the approximately 630-subject first cohort. The trim removed 3 bases at V and 0 bases at J, leaving 6 bases unmatched. Germline CDR1 MDHEN, CDR2 SYDVKM. This CDR3 is 16 amino acids long. This entry belongs to a study of cytomegalovirus exposure and HLA in healthy donors. Study observations and caveats: High sensitivity and specificity were reportedly achieved when the classifier diagnosed cytomegalovirus status. According to the study, 150 to 200 TCR beta chains were cytomegalovirus-associated. Three CMV-associated chains proved CMV antigen-specific in vitro.

The V gene is TRBV28, the J gene TRBJ2-7; TRBD2 matches 9 bases. This receptor was taken from a man aged 30 to 45 in good health and CMV-seronegative. The sequenced material came from PBMCs. CDR3 sequence: CASSFGGGGSSYEQYF. The DNA of the CDR3 is TGTGCCAGCAGTTTTGGCGGGGGGGGCAGCTCCTACGAGCAGTACTTC.